Presented here are 10 T cell receptor beta chains from one specimen sequenced in a study of sequential checkpoint blockade in melanoma (dated by TCRdb to between 2018 and 2021). The sample's treatment or condition label, in plain terms: randomized to nivolumab then ipilimumab (arm A) or the reverse (arm B). The library was prepared using the immunoSEQ multiplex PCR assay. TCRdb took this table from immuneACCESS and kept in-frame rearrangements with V and J called. Such tables lack part of the clones; where checked against another copy, unresolved V genes explain under half of the gap, and the rest is unexplained. The sample includes around 20,000 clones, with around 80% observed a single time. The ten largest clones capture 25% to 35% of the sample. Sequencing was performed on CD8+ T cells sorted from blood (inferred from file names), taken from a patient given nivolumab and ipilimumab in sequence. The receptor set was obtained from a human donor with melanoma.

The CDR3 is CASRLQGTTGANVLTF. The CDR3 DNA reads TGTGCCAGCCGTTTACAGGGAACGACAGGGGCCAACGTCCTGACTTTC. The chain recombines TRBV2 with TRBJ2-6, with D maybe TRBD1 (6 bases). The V and J ends lost 8 bases and 4 bases respectively, with 18 bases between them. Germline V gene sequence: CDR1 SNHLY, CDR2 FYNNEI. The CDR3 is 16 residues long. Filled out from reference TRBV2 and TRBJ2-6, the complete variable domain reads EPEVTQTPSHQVTQMGQEVILRCVPISNHLYFYWYRQILGQKVEFLVSFYNNEISEKSEIFDDQFSVERPDGSNFTLKIRSTKLEDSAMYFCASRLQGTTGANVLTFGAGSRLTVL.

This clone has only a few counts. The gene calls are TRBV4-1 and TRBJ1-2; weak D call: TRBD1 (5 bases). CDR1 is MGHRA and CDR2 is YSYEKL in the germline V gene. CDR3 length: 14 residues. V was clipped by 4 bases and J by 0 bases, with 9 bases between them. CDR3 region: CASSPTGANYGYTF. The CDR3 DNA reads as TGCGCCAGCAGCCCCACAGGAGCTAACTATGGCTACACCTTC.

The chain employs TRBV5-6 and TRBJ1-4; 9 bases fit TRBD1. CDR1 is SGHDT, CDR2 YYEEEE, per germline. Trimming took 0 bases from V and 6 from J; bases not matched to a gene: 15. There are 19 residues in the CDR3. The CDR3 loop is CASSLVGTGRRRVYEKLFF. The CDR3, as DNA: TGTGCCAGCAGCTTGGTAGGGACAGGGCGACGCCGCGTCTATGAAAAACTGTTTTTT.

The V call is TRBV11-2, the J call TRBJ2-7; 9 bases are shared with TRBD1. Germline CDR1 SGHAT, CDR2 FQNNGV. This CDR3 is built from 12 residues. Unmatched junction bases numbered 5, after V lost 8 bases and J lost 6 bases. As DNA, the CDR3 is TGTGCCAGCTCCTGGACAGGGGCCGAGCAGTACTTC. Translation gives CASSWTGAEQYF.

This clone has just one count. V usage is TRBV30 and J usage is TRBJ2-3; D may be TRBD2 (7 bases). The V and J ends lost 1 base and 3 bases respectively, with 11 bases between them. The CDR3 sequence is 14 residues long. Germline V gives CDR1 GTSNPN, CDR2 SVGIG (reference sequence). CDR3 sequence reads: CAWSGTRGTDTQYF. The CDR3 DNA reads TGTGCCTGGAGTGGGACTAGGGGGACAGATACGCAGTATTTT. The full variable domain, its missing parts supplied by reference TRBV30 and TRBJ2-3, is SQTIHQWPATLVQPVGSPLSLECTVEGTSNPNLYWYRQAAGRGLQLLFYSVGIGQISSEVPQNLSASRPQDRQFILSSKKLLLSDSGFYLCAWSGTRGTDTQYFGPGTRLTVL.

The gene calls are TRBV2 and TRBJ1-5, with a tentative D call TRBD1 (6 bases). The ends were cut back, 2 bases at V and 4 bases at J, with 12 bases in the middle. Germline CDR1 reads SNHLY; CDR2 reads FYNNEI. This CDR3 is built from 15 residues. The CDR3 loop reads CASSEPRQANQPQHF. The CDR3 bases are TGTGCCAGCAGTGAACCCCGACAGGCTAATCAGCCCCAGCATTTT.

The chain employs TRBV7-8 and TRBJ2-3; 11 bases match TRBD1. This CDR3 has 16 amino acids. Trimming took 5 bases from V and 6 from J; bases not matched to a gene: 10. Germline-derived CDR1 and CDR2 are SGHVS and FQNEAQ. The CDR3 sequence is CASSMDRGPPWDTQYF. DNA of the CDR3: TGTGCCAGCAGCATGGACAGGGGGCCTCCCTGGGATACGCAGTATTTT.

This rearrangement joins TRBV7-9 to TRBJ2-7, with 8 bases that match TRBD1. This CDR3 has 15 amino acids. Germline lookup yields CDR1 SEHNR and CDR2 FQNEAQ (reference sequence). With 1 base clipped from V and 7 bases from J, the junction kept 9 bases outside the gene matches. The CDR3 sequence is CASSLVDRGPWEQYF. For the CDR3, the DNA is TGTGCCAGCAGCTTAGTAGACAGGGGACCCTGGGAGCAGTACTTC.

The V gene is TRBV4-1, the J gene TRBJ1-5; perhaps TRBD1 as D (5 bases). This CDR3 contains 15 residues. CDR1 and CDR2 (germline): MGHRA, YSYEKL. The V gene lost 0 bases and the J gene lost 7 bases, with 13 bases spanning the gap. The CDR3 DNA reads as TGCGCCAGCAGCCAAGATGCCAGGGAAGGGCAGCCCCAGCATTTT. Translation gives CASSQDAREGQPQHF.

The V gene is TRBV29-1, the J gene TRBJ2-5, with 9 bases matching TRBD1. The J call could be wrong; TRBJ2-7 is a better fit for the DNA end. This CDR3 is built from 14 residues. Germline CDR1 and CDR2: SQVTM and ANQGSEA. CDR3 sequence: CSVSETGGSYEQYF. CDR3 DNA: TGCAGCGTTTCTGAGACAGGGGGTTCCTACGAGCAGTACTTC.